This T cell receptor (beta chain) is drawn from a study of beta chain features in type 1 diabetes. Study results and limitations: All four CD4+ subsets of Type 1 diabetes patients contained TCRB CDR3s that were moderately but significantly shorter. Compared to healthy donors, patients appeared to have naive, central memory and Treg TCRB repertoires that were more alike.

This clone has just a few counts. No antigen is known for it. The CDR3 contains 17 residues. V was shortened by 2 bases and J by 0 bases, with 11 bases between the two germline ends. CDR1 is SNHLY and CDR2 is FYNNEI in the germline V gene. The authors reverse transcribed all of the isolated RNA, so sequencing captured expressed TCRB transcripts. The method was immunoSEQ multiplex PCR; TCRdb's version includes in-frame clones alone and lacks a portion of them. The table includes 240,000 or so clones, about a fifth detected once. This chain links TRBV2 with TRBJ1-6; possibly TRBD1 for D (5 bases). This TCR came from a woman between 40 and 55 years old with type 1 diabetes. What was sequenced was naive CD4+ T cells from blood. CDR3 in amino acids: CASSEIRGSSYNSPLHF. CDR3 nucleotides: TGTGCCAGCAGTGAAATTCGGGGGAGCTCCTATAATTCACCCCTCCACTTT.